Presented here are 12 T cell receptor beta chains from one specimen sequenced in a study of shared clonotypes between healthy human individuals (dated by TCRdb to about 2020). Libraries were prepared through the immunoSEQ multiplex PCR assay. What TCRdb holds here is the immuneACCESS table cut down to in-frame rearrangements. Part of the clones is not present; checked against another copy, under half of the missing clones reflect an unresolved V gene, and the others are unexplained. This sample holds some 1 million clones; roughly 80% were observed only once. The top ten constitute less than 1.5% of the sample. Sample: memory CD4+ T cells sorted from blood. In light of the paper, this sample's cell subset or site label describes: CD45RA-negative fraction. The source is a man between 18 and 35 years old in good health.

Only one count was recorded for this clone. The chain links TRBV7-9 to TRBJ2-7; D may be TRBD2 (7 bases). Germline values: CDR1 SEHNR, CDR2 FQNEAQ (reference sequence). V lost 5 bases and J 6 bases, leaving 23 bases between the germline ends. This CDR3 is 16 amino acids long. DNA of the CDR3: TGTGCCAGCAGCCTGTCTGGTCTGGGGGGGCTGAGCGAGCAGTACTTC. Its protein product is CASSLSGLGGLSEQYF.

V and J are TRBV2 and TRBJ2-5; D might be TRBD2 (5 bases). V lost 5 bases, J lost 4 bases, and 14 bases lay in between. There are 14 residues in the CDR3. The germline gives CDR1 SNHLY, CDR2 FYNNEI. The CDR3 protein is CASSFQSRGETQYF. The CDR3 coding sequence is TGTGCCAGCAGTTTTCAATCTCGGGGAGAGACCCAGTACTTC.

V is TRBV9 and J is TRBJ2-2; perhaps TRBD2 as D (5 bases). Germline CDR1 and CDR2: SGDLS and YYNGEE. CDR3 length: 16 residues. Trimming shortened V by 3 bases and J by 4 bases, and 16 bases separated the two germline ends. DNA for the CDR3: TGTGCCAGCAGCGGTCTTGGGAGTCAGATCACCGGGGAGCTGTTTTTT. The encoded protein is CASSGLGSQITGELFF. The whole variable domain, remainder taken from reference TRBV9 and TRBJ2-2, is DSGVTQTPKHLITATGQRVTLRCSPRSGDLSVYWYQQSLDQGLQFLIQYYNGEERAKGNILERFSAQQFPDLHSELNLSSLELGDSALYFCASSGLGSQITGELFFGEGSRLTVL.

The V and J genes are TRBV30 and TRBJ1-5; no firm D call. The germline V and J ends were trimmed by 3 bases and 4 bases, with 16 bases remaining between them. This CDR3 has 15 amino acids. The germline V gene has CDR1 GTSNPN and CDR2 SVGIG (reference sequence). This CDR3 is CAWSSERAGNQPQHF. The CDR3 nucleotides read TGTGCCTGGAGCTCGGAAAGGGCAGGTAATCAGCCCCAGCATTTT.

The chain carries TRBV6-6 and TRBJ1-3; D is uncertain. With 8 bases removed from V and 8 bases from J, the gap between germline ends came to 10 bases. Looked up from germline, CDR1 is MNHNY and CDR2 is SVGAGI (reference sequence). The CDR3 contains 11 residues. Here the CDR3 reads CASASRDTIYF. The CDR3 DNA sequence: TGTGCCAGCGCCTCGAGGGACACCATATATTTT.

CDR3 sequence: CASSELGVIQPQHF. As DNA, the CDR3 is TGTGCCAGCAGTGAATTGGGGGTTATTCAGCCCCAGCATTTT. The chain couples TRBV25-1 to TRBJ1-5, with D possibly being TRBD1 (5 bases). This CDR3 contains 14 residues. Germline CDR1 and CDR2: MGHDK and SYGVNS. Trimming removed 1 base at V and 6 bases at J, with 10 bases between.

The chain carries TRBV29-1 and TRBJ2-3, with 10 positions matching TRBD2. Germline assignment: CDR1 SQVTM and CDR2 ANQGSEA. There are 14 residues in the CDR3. Trimming cost V 6 bases and J 6 bases; bases outside gene matches: 9. CDR3 residues: CSVLELAGRDTQYF. The CDR3 DNA reads as TGCAGCGTCCTCGAACTAGCGGGAAGGGATACGCAGTATTTT.

The V call is TRBV27, the J call TRBJ1-5; D ambiguous. Germline CDR1 is MNHEY and CDR2 is SMNVEV (reference sequence). The CDR3 length is 13 residues. The germline V and J ends were trimmed by 4 bases and 2 bases, with 6 bases remaining between them. In DNA form, the CDR3 reads TGTGCCAGCAGTTCAATACGCAATCAGCCCCAGCATTTT. This translates into CASSSIRNQPQHF.

Worth noting for this clone: Other DNA sequences in the sample encode the same CDR3. The chain recombines TRBV10-3 with TRBJ2-3; D uncertain. Germline assignment: CDR1 ENHRY and CDR2 SYGVKD. The CDR3 totals 13 residues. V was cut by 0 bases and J by 6 bases, with 7 bases left in between. CDR3 region: CAISESPMDTQYF. CDR3 nucleotides: TGTGCCATCAGTGAGTCGCCCATGGATACGCAGTATTTT.

This rearrangement joins TRBV2 to TRBJ1-3; D unresolved. CDR1 is SNHLY and CDR2 is FYNNEI in the germline V gene. V lost 10 bases to trimming and J lost 4 bases, with 14 bases between them. The CDR3 contains 13 residues. The chain's CDR3 is CATSSSEGNTIYF. CDR3 nucleotide sequence: TGTGCCACCTCTTCGAGCGAAGGAAACACCATATATTTT. The whole variable domain, filled in from reference TRBV2 and TRBJ1-3, reads EPEVTQTPSHQVTQMGQEVILRCVPISNHLYFYWYRQILGQKVEFLVSFYNNEISEKSEIFDDQFSVERPDGSNFTLKIRSTKLEDSAMYFCATSSSEGNTIYFGEGSWLTVV.

The chain has TRBV5-5 and TRBJ1-4, with 9 nucleotides matching TRBD1. CDR3 size: 16 residues. Germline V gene sequence: CDR1 SGHKS, CDR2 YYEKEE (reference sequence). J gave up 10 bases and V 0 bases, and 10 bases lay outside the gene matches. CDR3 coding DNA: TGTGCCAGCAGCTTGGGCTTACAGGGGGCGGAGGGAAAACTGTTTTTT. Amino acids: CASSLGLQGAEGKLFF.

This clone was seen only a few times. The chain uses TRBV2 and TRBJ2-7; 16 bases are shared with TRBD2. The CDR3 contains 17 residues. The V gene end was trimmed by 9 bases and the J gene end by 1 base; junction bases not matched to a gene: 9. Germline CDR1 reads SNHLY; CDR2 reads FYNNEI. Here the CDR3 reads CASRQGLAGGPSYEQYF. The CDR3 nucleotides read TGTGCCAGTCGACAGGGACTAGCGGGAGGGCCGTCCTACGAGCAGTACTTC.